This TCR beta chain is drawn from a study of T-cell memory formation after mild COVID-19. For this clonotype: What it binds is unknown.

Each CDR3 protein gets one entry after TCRdb re-called the 5' RACE reads with MiXCR. This sample carries about 320,000 distinct CDR3 sequences, approximately 15% of them seen once, and the ten largest clones take around 23%. This CDR3 has 12 residues. Trimming took off 3 bases at V and 5 bases at J, with 7 bases between the two ends. Study outcomes and limitations: The main location of contracting CD4+ clones was CM and EM, and that of contracting CD8+ clones was EMRA.

The TCR comes from a man between 18 and 35 years old who had mild COVID-19 (a few samples of this study predate the infection). Cell type and time point are not known. The rearrangement uses TRBV12-3 or TRBV12-4 and TRBJ2-5; D remains ambiguous. The sample was PBMCs or a T cell subset sorted from them (not recorded which). CDR3 protein: CASSLGDETQYF. The CDR3 DNA sequence: TGTGCCAGCAGTTTGGGCGACGAGACCCAGTACTTC.